The clone carrying this TCR beta chain was counted between two and nine times. No antigen is known for it. CDR1 is SGHNT, CDR2 YENEEA, per germline. This CDR3 comprises 14 residues. The V and J ends lost 0 bases and 10 bases respectively, with 15 bases between them. These data originate in a study of T-cell memory formation after mild COVID-19. Study-wide results and limits: Contracting CD4+ clones sat mainly in CM and EM; CD8+ in EMRA. Whether day 37 second-wave clones are SARS-CoV-2-specific was not confirmed. Clones that got smaller from day 15 to 85 had even CD4/CD8, while clones growing later tipped toward CD4+. Prior to infection, memory already included some responding clones, suggesting cross-reactive memory joined.

TCRdb re-called the 5' RACE reads with MiXCR, one entry per CDR3 protein. The sample lists 200,000 to 300,000 distinct CDR3 sequences, 15% to 20% occurring once. Sequencing input: PBMCs or a T cell subset sorted from them (not recorded which). This chain connects TRBV11-3 to TRBJ2-5; D possibly corresponds to TRBD2 (6 bases). The receptor was isolated from a young man who had mild COVID-19 (a few samples of this study predate the infection). Cell type and time point are not known. The DNA for the CDR3 is TGTGCCAGCAGCTTAGATGGAGGGCGCGCCATCCAGTACTTC. It encodes CASSLDGGRAIQYF. Supplemented by reference TRBV11-3 and TRBJ2-5, the full variable domain reads EAGVVQSPRYKIIEKKQPVAFWCNPISGHNTLYWYLQNLGQGPELLIRYENEEAVDDSQLPKDRFSAERLKGVDSTLKIQPAELGDSAVYLCASSLDGGRAIQYFGPGTRLLVL.